These 26 T cell receptor beta chains came from one sample sequenced in a study of TIL therapy for anti-PD-1-resistant metastatic lung cancer. Described time point: pre-treatment sample, taken before nivolumab and TIL therapy. The immunoSEQ assay was v3. Repertoires were generated with immunoSEQ multiplex PCR, while TCRdb's copy carries only in-frame clones and drops some. The sample has approximately 12,000 clones; about 80% are singletons. The specimen was blood, collected at baseline. The source of these receptors is a person aged 25 to 80 with non-small cell lung cancer.

The chain carries TRBV7-9 and TRBJ2-7; TRBD2 aligns across 11 bases. This CDR3 is 15 amino acids long. The trim removed 4 bases at V and 2 bases at J, leaving 4 bases unmatched. Germline lookup yields CDR1 SEHNR and CDR2 FQNEAQ (reference sequence). CDR3 coding DNA: TGTGCCAGCAGCTCCATAGCGGGAGGGCCCTACGAGCAGTACTTC. This gives the protein CASSSIAGGPYEQYF.

The chain links TRBV10-2 to TRBJ2-2; the D is unclear. Germline CDR1 WSHSY, CDR2 SAAADI. Deletions cut 2 bases from V and 6 bases from J, with 16 bases between. This CDR3 has 16 amino acids. In DNA, the CDR3 is TGCGCCAGCAGTGAGGGGTCCTCCTCGGGCCCCGGGGAGCTGTTTTTT. Translation gives CASSEGSSSGPGELFF.

This clone was seen only once. The chain recombines TRBV10-3 with TRBJ2-7; 9 bases map to TRBD2. Germline V gene lookup returns CDR1 ENHRY and CDR2 SYGVKD. There are 17 residues in the CDR3. V lost 3 bases and J lost 3; bases outside the gene matches: 12. This chain's CDR3 is CAISENPAGGTLYEQYF. CDR3 nucleotide sequence: TGTGCCATCAGTGAAAACCCAGCGGGAGGCACTCTCTACGAGCAGTACTTC.

The V and J genes are TRBV4-3 and TRBJ2-7; D is unclear. Germline CDR1 and CDR2: LGHNA and YSLEER. This CDR3 has 13 amino acids. V was cut by 0 bases and J by 3 bases, with 6 bases left in between. CDR3 in amino acids: CASSQDRGYEQYF. The CDR3 DNA reads TGCGCCAGCAGCCAAGACCGAGGCTACGAGCAGTACTTC.

This clone has only a few counts. This chain uses TRBV7-2 with TRBJ1-2, with D maybe TRBD1 (6 bases). CDR3 length equals 13 residues. Per germline, CDR1 SGHTA and CDR2 FQGNSA. The ends were cut back, 1 base at V and 3 bases at J, with 6 bases in the middle. CDR3 nucleotides: TGTGCCAGCAGCTTAGAGGGGGACTATGGCTACACCTTC. Its protein product is CASSLEGDYGYTF.

The chain employs TRBV6-5 and TRBJ1-5; tentative D call: TRBD1 (5 bases). Germline V gene sequence: CDR1 MNHEY, CDR2 SVGAGI. This CDR3 comprises 12 residues. Trimming removed 6 bases from V and 7 bases from J, with 10 bases in between. In DNA form, the CDR3 reads TGTGCCAGCAGCAGGGTGAGGCAGCCCCAGCATTTT. Amino acid sequence: CASSRVRQPQHF.

The chain is built from TRBV30 and TRBJ2-3, with 8 bases matching TRBD1. Germline V CDR1 and CDR2: GTSNPN, SVGIG (reference sequence). Losses at the gene ends were 5 bases for V and 0 bases for J; bases not matched to a gene: 4. This CDR3 has 14 amino acids. The CDR3, as DNA: TGTGCCTGGGGACAGGGTTTTAGCACAGATACGCAGTATTTT. Amino acid sequence: CAWGQGFSTDTQYF.

This clone was seen only once. The chain uses TRBV2 and TRBJ1-1; 9 nucleotides line up with TRBD1. J gave up 5 bases and V 7 bases, and 8 bases lay outside the gene matches. Per the germline V gene, CDR1 is SNHLY and CDR2 is FYNNEI. CDR3 size: 14 residues. For the CDR3, the DNA is TGTGCCAGCACCCTACGGGACAGGGTTACTGAAGCTTTCTTT. Amino acid sequence: CASTLRDRVTEAFF.

The chain combines TRBV2 with TRBJ2-7; 7 nucleotides line up with TRBD2. With 0 bases clipped from V and 12 bases from J, the junction kept 2 bases outside the gene matches. The CDR3 is 11 amino acids. The V gene's germline CDR1 is SNHLY and CDR2 FYNNEI. The CDR3 protein is CASSEAGGRYF. The CDR3 nucleotides read TGTGCCAGCAGTGAAGCGGGCGGGAGGTACTTC.

This clone was picked up one time. CDR3 loop: CASGKGYEQYF. The DNA for the CDR3 is TGTGCCAGTGGTAAGGGTTACGAGCAGTACTTC. The chain employs TRBV11-3 and TRBJ2-7; D call uncertain. The germline gives CDR1 SGHNT, CDR2 YENEEA. The CDR3 runs 11 residues. V lost 9 bases and J lost 4, with 10 bases in between.

The genes are TRBV20-1 and TRBJ1-1; D might be TRBD1 (6 bases). The CDR3 length is 11 residues. Germline CDR1 reads DFQATT; CDR2 reads SNEGSKA (reference sequence). The CDR3 coding sequence is TGCAGACTTGGGGGGCTGAATGAAGCTTTCTTT. Amino acids: CRLGGLNEAFF.

The V and J genes are TRBV7-9 and TRBJ1-3, with 10 nucleotides matching TRBD1. The CDR3 has 16 residues. The V segment lost 4 bases and the J segment 3 bases; nucleotides outside the gene matches: 6. From germline, CDR1 is SEHNR and CDR2 FQNEAQ (reference sequence). This chain's CDR3 is CASSSRQGAGGNTIYF. The CDR3 nucleotides are TGTGCCAGCAGCTCGAGACAGGGGGCAGGTGGAAACACCATATATTTT.

J is TRBJ2-2 and V is TRBV28; TRBD2 agrees at 7 bases. CDR1 is MDHEN, CDR2 SYDVKM, per germline. This CDR3 region has 16 residues. The ends lost 1 base at V and 0 bases at J; junction bases unmatched: 2. The CDR3 nucleotides read TGTGCCAGCAGTTTATTTGGGGGGGCGAACACCGGGGAGCTGTTTTTT. Its translation: CASSLFGGANTGELFF.

The chain employs TRBV7-8 and TRBJ1-3, with a tentative D call TRBD1 (6 bases). Trimming stripped 4 bases from V and 4 bases from J, with 11 bases between. In germline, CDR1 is SGHVS, CDR2 FQNEAQ. The CDR3 length is 14 residues. The CDR3 DNA follows: TGTGCCAGCAGCTACAGGGTTGACGGAAACACCATATATTTT. It encodes CASSYRVDGNTIYF.

This rearrangement joins TRBV7-9 to TRBJ2-7, with D possibly TRBD2 on 6 matching bases. V dropped 2 bases and J dropped 6 bases, with 8 bases sitting between them. The CDR3 sequence is 12 residues long. Germline V gene data show CDR1 as SEHNR and CDR2 as FQNEAQ (reference sequence). CDR3 residues: CASSLRGSEQYF. CDR3 DNA sequence: TGTGCCAGCAGCTTACGGGGGTCCGAGCAGTACTTC.

The rearrangement links TRBV2 to TRBJ2-1; D is unresolved. V shed 2 bases and J shed 7 bases, with 18 bases lying between them. The CDR3 runs 16 residues. From germline, CDR1 is SNHLY and CDR2 FYNNEI. Written as DNA, the CDR3 is TGTGCCAGCAGTGAATTCGGCTCGGTCGGGCTGAATGAGCAGTTCTTC. Its translation is CASSEFGSVGLNEQFF.

The chain has TRBV7-6 and TRBJ2-7; TRBD2 agrees at 7 bases. Trimming removed 5 bases from V and 3 bases from J; junction bases left unmatched: 7. The germline V gene encodes CDR1 SGHVS and CDR2 FNYEAQ. This CDR3 contains 14 residues. CDR3 protein: CASSPLGGNYEQYF. The CDR3 nucleotides are TGTGCCAGCAGCCCACTGGGGGGGAACTACGAGCAGTACTTC. The full variable domain, rest sourced from reference TRBV7-6 and TRBJ2-7, is GAGVSQSPRYKVTKRGQDVALRCDPISGHVSLYWYRQALGQGPEFLTYFNYEAQQDKSGLPNDRFSAERPEGSISTLTIQRTEQRDSAMYRCASSPLGGNYEQYFGPGTRLTVT.

This chain uses TRBV10-3 with TRBJ2-7; D is perhaps TRBD2 (5 bases). The CDR3 runs 14 residues. Deletions cut 6 bases from V and 2 bases from J, with 14 bases between. Germline V gene sequence: CDR1 ENHRY, CDR2 SYGVKD. CDR3 DNA: TGTGCCATCAGCCACGACTACGGGGCCTACGAGCAGTACTTC. It translates to CAISHDYGAYEQYF.

This clone qualifies as medium-sized. V gene TRBV7-8 combines with J gene TRBJ1-1, with D possibly TRBD1 on 5 matching bases. V was shortened by 1 base and J by 1 base, with 10 bases between the two germline ends. CDR1 is SGHVS, CDR2 FQNEAQ, per germline. The CDR3 runs to 15 residues. CDR3 region: CASSLGGGENTEAFF. The DNA for the CDR3 is TGTGCCAGCAGCTTAGGAGGAGGGGAGAACACTGAAGCTTTCTTT.

V and J are TRBV21-1 and TRBJ1-1. TRBV21-1 is labeled a pseudogene. This CDR3 is built from 22 residues. The DNA for the CDR3 is TGTGCCAGCAGCAAAAAAGGAAGAAGGGTGATCGATAAGATAGGTATGAACACTGAAGCTTTCTTT. Protein product: CASSKKGRRVIDKIGMNTEAFF.

The rearrangement uses TRBV6-6 and TRBJ1-1; D might be TRBD1 (6 bases). There are 13 residues in the CDR3. Germline V gene data show CDR1 as MNHNY and CDR2 as SVGAGI (reference sequence). V lost 6 bases to trimming and J lost 1 base, with 9 bases between them. CDR3 in amino acids: CASSRTANTEAFF. CDR3 coding DNA: TGTGCCAGCAGCCGGACAGCGAACACTGAAGCTTTCTTT.

This clone occurred a few times. The J gene is TRBJ1-5, the V gene TRBV5-1; D is possibly TRBD1 (6 bases). From germline, CDR1 is SGHRS and CDR2 YFSETQ. V gave up 4 bases and J gave up 4 bases, with 15 bases separating them. This CDR3 is built from 15 residues. The CDR3 region is CASSATGQINQPQHF. For the CDR3, the DNA is TGCGCCAGCAGCGCCACCGGACAGATAAATCAGCCCCAGCATTTT.

The V and J genes are TRBV5-8 and TRBJ2-3, with D possibly TRBD1 on 6 matching bases. The germline V gene has CDR1 SGHTS and CDR2 YDEGEE. The CDR3 is made up of 14 amino acids. Trimming cost V 4 bases and J 2 bases, with 11 bases left between them. The CDR3 nucleotides read TGTGCCAGCAGCGTGGGACATCCCACAGATACGCAGTATTTT. Residues: CASSVGHPTDTQYF.

This CDR3 reads CASSPGDYYTDTQYF. The CDR3 DNA sequence: TGCGCCAGCAGCCCGGGGGACTATTACACAGATACGCAGTATTTT. The chain combines TRBV5-1 with TRBJ2-3; TRBD2 aligns across 7 bases. Germline V gives CDR1 SGHRS, CDR2 YFSETQ. V trimming: 4 bases; J trimming: 2 bases; junction bases outside the gene matches: 7. The CDR3 has 15 residues.

In its sample, this clone was seen a few times. This chain joins TRBV10-1 and TRBJ2-7, with D possibly matching TRBD2 (6 bases). The CDR3 extends over 12 amino acids. Trimming left V 8 bases short and J 2 bases short, with 10 bases between. Germline lookup yields CDR1 WNHNN and CDR2 SYGVQD (reference sequence). The CDR3 loop is CASGRSTYEQYF. In DNA form, the CDR3 reads TGCGCCAGCGGGAGGTCGACCTACGAGCAGTACTTC.

The rearrangement joins TRBV4-1 to TRBJ1-2, with 7 bases identical to TRBD1. Trimming took 0 bases from V and 4 from J; bases not matched to a gene: 11. This CDR3 is 17 amino acids long. The germline gives CDR1 MGHRA, CDR2 YSYEKL. CDR3: CASSQEEGTVKIYGYTF. CDR3 DNA: TGCGCCAGCAGCCAAGAGGAAGGGACAGTAAAGATCTATGGCTACACCTTC.